This TCR beta chain was identified in a study of cytomegalovirus exposure and HLA in healthy donors. Overall study results and limits: Presence/absence analyses took donor sequencing depth as roughly uniform. Within an earlier analysis, most TCR beta V segments proved productive either about 87% or about 30% of the time. A few of the chains that were CMV-associated were confirmed in vitro to be specific for CMV antigens.

PCR involved 60 Vbeta and 13 Jbeta primers. TCRdb's table, derived via immunoSEQ multiplex PCR, lists solely in-frame clones and lacks some. In the table there are 310,000 or so clones, roughly 89% of which are singletons. On this clone itself: Antigen: not known.

This CDR3 region has 12 residues. Trimming removed 10 bases from V and 7 bases from J, with 16 bases in between. Looked up from germline, CDR1 is LNHDA and CDR2 is SQIVND (reference sequence). Likely unrecorded immune exposures existed in these nominally healthy donors. The sequenced sample was PBMCs. The source of this sequence is a woman aged 18-30 years in good health and CMV-seronegative. V is TRBV19 and J is TRBJ1-2; D is possibly TRBD1 (6 bases). This CDR3 reads CATSGDRRGYTF. DNA of the CDR3: TGTGCCACTTCAGGGGATAGACGTGGCTACACCTTC. Combining the CDR3 with reference TRBV19 and TRBJ1-2 gives the whole variable domain DGGITQSPKYLFRKEGQNVTLSCEQNLNHDAMYWYRQDPGQGLRLIYYSQIVNDFQKGDIAEGYSVSREKKESFPLTVTSAQKNPTAFYLCATSGDRRGYTFGSGTRLTVV.